The sequence of this TCR beta chain was determined in a study of cytomegalovirus exposure and HLA in healthy donors (dated by TCRdb to the late 2010s). Background on the whole study: According to an earlier analysis of 550 to 700 of the donors, 150 million to 200 million T cells yielded some 110 million unique TCR beta sequences and about 300 Gb of sequence data. An early release covering 550 to 700 HLA-typed donors comprised about 320 gigabases of sequencing data and around 86 million unique TCR sequences. Of the approximately 400 genotyped donors, over 80% were placed in the genetic ancestry cluster associated with self-reported Caucasian donors. The study was designed to test whether signatures of past pathogen exposure could be identified by cataloging public T cell receptors. Using immunosequencing, the study profiled T cell repertoires from around 680 subjects and related those repertoires to cytomegalovirus serostatus. Besides the first cohort of 666 subjects, a separate validation cohort made up of over a hundred different subjects was used. The study combined high-throughput TCR immunosequencing, statistical association of individual TCRs with disease status, and machine learning to predict cytomegalovirus infection status. In a later analysis, previously published TCR beta repertoires from roughly 710 donors were re-analyzed and high-resolution HLA genotyping was added so that TCR occurrence patterns could be studied. The later analysis used no new phenotypic data to find candidate immune exposures, relying instead on TCR beta sequences and their occurrence across donors. To decide whether each TCR beta V gene segment behaved as functional or pseudogenic, an earlier analysis of 587 of the donors relied on high-throughput TCR beta sequencing. Donor age, sex, ethnicity and CMV serostatus were compiled together with the repertoire data. Genome-wide SNP genotypes for about 65% of the roughly 700 donors were used in a later genetic analysis, which treated that subset as a discovery cohort. Every discovery cohort repertoire had been produced on one sequencing platform. HLA typing included class I and class II loci at four-digit resolution. Typing coverage differed by locus: A, B, C, DRB1 and DQB1 were typed in roughly 620-630 donors, DQA1 in approximately 520, DPA1 in some 610, and DPB1 in about 450. A handful of DR-DQ haplotypes were handled as single units for association and clustering because linkage in the cohort was strong. Across approximately 400 genotyped donors of the cohort, an average of 235,054 unique TCR beta nucleotide sequences per donor were sequenced, and 15% to 20% of those sequences were non-productive. Study-level results and caveats: According to a later analysis, TCR association rates differed among HLA loci, with DRB1 alleles showing the most associated TCRs and HLA-C alleles showing the fewest. It was suggested by the authors that the approach could potentially be generalized to other disease states and immunological phenotypes. Immune exposure information for the cohort was limited to CMV serostatus. According to a later analysis, most CMV-associated TCR beta chains appeared to be HLA-restricted, and the HLA associations seemed to be driven largely by CMV exposure. Most TCR sequences were seen in very few donors, while some public TCRs were found in many individuals. Sequencing depth was assumed to be roughly uniform across donors in the presence/absence analyses, though that assumption may not hold. Compared with the roughly 720-donor mean, donors in an Asian-associated ancestry cluster had fewer N-insertions in productive TCRs, according to a later genetic analysis. A further reported finding was that TCR beta sequences accurately predicted the HLA-A and HLA-B alleles for most subjects in the first cohort. Several of the top co-occurrence clusters appeared to be linked to parvovirus B19, influenza, CMV and Epstein-Barr virus, according to a later analysis. In a later analysis, HLA-associated TCR beta chains showed more clonal expansion and lower generation probabilities than non-associated chains that were equally common. In an earlier analysis of approximately 590 of the donors, most TCR beta V segments appeared in productive rearrangements about 87% or about 30% of the time, broadly matching IMGT annotations. A total of about 180 TCR beta chains were listed by the study as associated with cytomegalovirus. Because counts were too low, some 17 rarely observed V segments, including chromosome 9 orphons, were excluded from the earlier analysis of some 540 of the donors. A group of highly shared sequence variants was considered likely to be a technical artifact of the sequencing pipeline. Because HLA typing was unavailable for some donors at each locus, only the typed subset was used in association tests. In a later analysis, 15,000 to 20,000 TCR beta sequences were associated with specific HLA alleles at a false discovery rate of 0.05. Because the 87-base-pair reads could not distinguish some IMGT-functional V segments, including TRBV6-2 and TRBV6-3, those segments were excluded. When HLA alleles, especially DR and DQ, strongly co-occurred, TCR associations were difficult to assign to individual alleles. A few of the identified cytomegalovirus-associated TCR beta chains were confirmed in vitro to be specific for cytomegalovirus antigens. The classifier was reported to diagnose cytomegalovirus status with high specificity and sensitivity in both the original cohort and the validation cohort. The cohort was sequenced for TCR beta chains only, and without alpha or paired-chain data the features that could be detected were limited. A later genetic analysis associated a missense DCLRE1C variant with V-gene and J-gene trimming of TCR beta chains, and an independent cohort replicated the association. Linkage disequilibrium might explain the correlated functional status among segregating V segments, but an unknown experimental factor could not be excluded.

The CDR3 goes from the cysteine to the phenylalanine over 16 residues. Of the read, only the CDR3 DNA is kept; its 48 bases are in frame from base 1. CDR1 and CDR2 are read off the germline V gene (reference sequence) as MNHEY and SMNVEV. V is shortened by 3 bases, J by 1 base, and the region joining them spans 12 bases. In total, 500 to 700 healthy bone marrow donors made up the cohort. At the time of sampling, every cohort member was nominally healthy, though immune exposures that went unrecorded were likely present. The donor tested CMV seronegative, placing the donor among the roughly 400 seronegative members of the cohort. A peripheral blood sample was collected from each donor, and TCR beta sequencing was performed on peripheral blood mononuclear cells. The Qiagen DNeasy Blood Extraction Kit was used to extract genomic DNA from the blood cell samples. Receptor amplification or capture employed the immunoSEQ multiplex PCR assay. For the multiplex PCR, a mixture combining 60 forward primers for TCR Vbeta segments and 13 reverse primers for TCR Jbeta segments was used. A multiplex PCR assay on genomic DNA amplified the CDR3 region of rearranged TCR beta genes. On the Illumina HiSeq System, the amplified TCR beta libraries were sequenced as 87-base-pair reads. In the paper's pipeline: Across the 670 or so repertoires, a later analysis counted 80 million or so unique TCR beta chains, 9.5 million to 12 million of which were shared by at least two donors. Raw reads were error-corrected and collapsed into unique sequences with a nearest-neighbor algorithm that merged closely related sequences to remove PCR and sequencing errors. Alignment of CDR3 sequences to IMGT reference sequences was used to assign V, D and J gene segments. For a sequence to be retained, at least a six-nucleotide match to both a V gene segment and a J gene segment was required. A rearrangement was called productive if the CDR3 had no stop codons and remained in frame with V and J, and every other rearrangement was called non-productive. Following IMGT convention, CDR3 was defined as the stretch from the second conserved V-encoded cysteine to the conserved J-encoded phenylalanine. The earlier analysis of about 640 of the donors excluded any sequence lacking an unambiguous match to a single V gene segment. An earlier analysis of 587 of the donors classified V segments as functional when productive rearrangements were above 56.7% and as segregating when the standard deviation between donors was above 5%. To diagnose cytomegalovirus status from the catalog of TCR beta chain sequences, a statistical classification framework was built. In a later analysis, V and J genes were assigned by comparing TCR nucleotide sequences against IMGT/GENE-DB human TR gene sequences. A later analysis assigned CDR3 sequences and most-parsimonious VDJ recombination scenarios with the TCRdist pipeline. A later analysis defined each TCR beta chain by its CDR3 amino acid sequence plus V-gene family, and excluded reads lacking a unique V-gene family. A later analysis removed 450 to 600 highly shared, low-generation-probability nucleotide sequences to deal with suspected cross-contamination and a sequencing artifact. In a later analysis, a clonal expansion index was calculated for each public chain from normalized within-repertoire ranks of inferred template counts. In a later analysis, generation probabilities were computed with a VDJ recombination model fitted to out-of-frame rearrangements, and the resulting probabilities were checked against IGoR. In a later analysis, TCR-TCR, TCR-HLA and TCR-CMV co-occurrence was scored with hypergeometric tests, and a repertoire-size bias correction was applied to TCR pairs. A later analysis estimated false discovery rates by permuting HLA or CMV assignments 20 times. In a later analysis, co-occurring TCRs were grouped using DBSCAN, with TCRdist sequence similarity added in when clustering inside HLA-allele-positive subsets. For co-occurrence clustering, repertoires with fewer than 30,000 or more than 120,000 public chains were excluded, along with about five repertoires with anomalous nucleotide sharing. TCRdb carries this immuneACCESS record with in-frame sequences only. Its versions omit some clonotypes, under half of them owing to an unresolved V gene in the studies checked, with the rest unexplained. D and trimming come from the DNA, and the V and J calls and clone size come from that table. The sample profile shows about 130,000 clones; under 85% of them were found once. 1.5% to 2% of the sample lies in the top ten.

Notes on this clone: Its antigen specificity is not known. Base qualities are not recorded, but no much larger clone differs from it by a single base.

Recombination linked TRBV27 to TRBJ2-2, with a tentative D gene TRBD2 over 7 matching bases. The TCR originated in a boy under 18 in good health and CMV-seronegative. Sequencing was performed on PBMCs. The DNA sequence is as follows: TGTGCCAGCAGTTTTAGGGGGGGGAGGAACACCGGGGAGCTGTTTTTT. Its coded protein is CASSFRGGRNTGELFF.